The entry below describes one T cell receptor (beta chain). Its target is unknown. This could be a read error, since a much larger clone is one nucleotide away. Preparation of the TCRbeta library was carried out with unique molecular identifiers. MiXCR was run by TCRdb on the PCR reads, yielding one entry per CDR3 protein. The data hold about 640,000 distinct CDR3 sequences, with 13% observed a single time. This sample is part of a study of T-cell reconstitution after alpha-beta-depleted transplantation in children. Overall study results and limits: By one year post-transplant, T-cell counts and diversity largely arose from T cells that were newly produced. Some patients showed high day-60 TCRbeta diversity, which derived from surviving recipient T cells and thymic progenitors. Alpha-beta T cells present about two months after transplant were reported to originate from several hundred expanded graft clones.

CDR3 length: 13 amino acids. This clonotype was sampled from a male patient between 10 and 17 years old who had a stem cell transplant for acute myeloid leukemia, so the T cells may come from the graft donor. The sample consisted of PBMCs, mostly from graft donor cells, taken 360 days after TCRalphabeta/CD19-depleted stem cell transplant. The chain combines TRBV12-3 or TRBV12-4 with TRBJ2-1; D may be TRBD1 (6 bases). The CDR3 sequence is CPSRTEPYNEQFF. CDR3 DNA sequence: TGTCCCAGCAGGACAGAGCCCTACAATGAGCAGTTCTTC.